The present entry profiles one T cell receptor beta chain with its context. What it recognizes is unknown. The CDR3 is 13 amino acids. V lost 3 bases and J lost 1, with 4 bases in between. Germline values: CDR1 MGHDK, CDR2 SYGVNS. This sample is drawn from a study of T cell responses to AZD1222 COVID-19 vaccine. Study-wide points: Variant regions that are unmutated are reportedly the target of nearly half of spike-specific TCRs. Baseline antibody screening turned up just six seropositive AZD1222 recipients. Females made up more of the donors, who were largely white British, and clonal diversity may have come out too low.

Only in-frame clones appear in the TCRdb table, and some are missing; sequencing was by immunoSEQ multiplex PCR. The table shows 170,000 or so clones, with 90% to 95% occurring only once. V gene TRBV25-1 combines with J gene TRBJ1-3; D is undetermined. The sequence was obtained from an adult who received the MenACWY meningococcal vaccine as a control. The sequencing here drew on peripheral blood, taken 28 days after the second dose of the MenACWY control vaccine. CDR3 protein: CASSEFSGNTIYF. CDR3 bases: TGTGCCAGCAGTGAGTTTTCTGGAAACACCATATATTTT.